The 8 T cell receptor beta chains below all came from one sample that was sequenced in a study of breast tumors, draining lymph nodes, adjacent tissues. TCRdb ran MiXCR on the multiplex PCR reads and lists one entry per CDR3 protein. The table lists around 250,000 distinct CDR3 sequences, less than 45% of them singletons. The lymph nodes were axillary draining lymph nodes from breast cancer patients. Sequenced material: axillary lymph node tissue. These receptors were collected from a female donor with breast cancer. Some clones in this sample may be carry-over from other donors' samples.

In regard to this clonotype: A read error may be the cause here, since a much bigger clone is one base away. The CDR3 is CASSQEQQGLSSGPNVLTF. CDR3 nucleotide sequence: TGTGCCAGCAGCCAAGAACAACAGGGCCTAAGCTCTGGGCCCAACGTCCTGACTTTC. This rearrangement joins TRBV7-9 to TRBJ2-6, with D tentatively TRBD1 (6 bases). This CDR3 comprises 19 residues. CDR1 and CDR2 from the germline V gene are SEHNR and FQNEAQ (reference sequence).

Notes on this clonotype: Because the CDR3 is missing its conserved closing phenylalanine or tryptophan, this is likely a read error. It is unclear where the CDR3 begins or ends on the DNA, so no DNA is shown, and the CDR3 is as TCRdb lists it. V gene TRBV2 combines with J gene TRBJ2-6; the table's D gene call, TRBD1, was not cross checked with the DNA. The length of the CDR3 is 10 amino acids, counting both ends. The germline V gene encodes CDR1 SNHLY and CDR2 FYNNEI. Here the CDR3 reads CASSEAAPAS.

In its sample, this clonotype was seen many times. The chain couples TRBV15 to TRBJ2-1, with a tentative D call TRBD1 (7 bases). Germline V gene sequence: CDR1 LNHNV, CDR2 YYDKDF (reference sequence). This CDR3 is built from 13 residues. V lost 7 bases, J lost 6 bases, and 13 bases lay in between. The CDR3 region is CATNQGGRNEQFF. The CDR3, as DNA: TGTGCCACCAACCAGGGGGGACGCAATGAGCAGTTCTTC.

There are a few counts of this clonotype. CDR3 sequence (DNA): TGTGCCAGCAGCCCGACAGGGGGCAGCGACGAGCAGTACTTC. This sequence encodes CASSPTGGSDEQYF. This chain connects TRBV7-9 to TRBJ2-7; 10 bases are a match to TRBD1. The CDR3 sequence is 14 residues long. The ends lost 5 bases at V and 5 bases at J; junction bases unmatched: 6. Germline CDR1 is SEHNR and CDR2 is FQNEAQ (reference sequence).

This clonotype was detected many times. The chain has TRBV19 and TRBJ2-7; TRBD1 might be the D (6 bases). From germline, CDR1 is LNHDA and CDR2 SQIVND (reference sequence). V lost 6 bases, J lost 1 base, and 13 bases lay in between. This CDR3 comprises 14 residues. The CDR3 sequence: CASRQTGSSYEQYF. The DNA of the CDR3 is TGTGCCAGTAGGCAGACAGGTTCTTCCTACGAGCAGTACTTC.

This clonotype was observed many times. The chain carries TRBV24-1 and TRBJ2-7, with TRBD2 matching over 8 bases. Germline V gives CDR1 KGHDR, CDR2 SFDVKD. This CDR3 comprises 13 residues. After removal of 8 bases from V and 3 bases from J, the junction contained 5 bases not matched to a gene. The CDR3 loop is CATITGTSYEQYF. Here the CDR3 DNA reads TGTGCCACCATTACCGGGACTAGCTACGAGCAGTACTTC.

With regard to this clonotype: The CDR3 does not close with the conserved phenylalanine or tryptophan, likely indicating a read error. The chain combines TRBV7-2 with TRBJ2-7; D call uncertain. V was shortened by 4 bases and J by 3 bases, with 13 bases between the two germline ends. Looked up from germline, CDR1 is SGHTA and CDR2 is FQGNSA. The CDR3 has 14 amino acids. The CDR3 DNA sequence: TGTGCCAGCAGCTCAAACACCGGACGCTACGAGCAGTACCTC. Its protein is CASSSNTGRYEQYL.

This clonotype was found many times. This rearrangement joins TRBV6-1 to TRBJ1-4; 7 bases agree with TRBD1. The CDR3 is 13 residues long. CDR1 and CDR2 (germline): MNHNS, SASEGT. Germline trimming cut 6 bases from V and 7 bases from J; bases unmatched to any gene: 5. For the CDR3, the DNA is TGTGCCAGCAGAAGACAGGGAAGTGAAAAACTGTTTTTT. Translated: CASRRQGSEKLFF.